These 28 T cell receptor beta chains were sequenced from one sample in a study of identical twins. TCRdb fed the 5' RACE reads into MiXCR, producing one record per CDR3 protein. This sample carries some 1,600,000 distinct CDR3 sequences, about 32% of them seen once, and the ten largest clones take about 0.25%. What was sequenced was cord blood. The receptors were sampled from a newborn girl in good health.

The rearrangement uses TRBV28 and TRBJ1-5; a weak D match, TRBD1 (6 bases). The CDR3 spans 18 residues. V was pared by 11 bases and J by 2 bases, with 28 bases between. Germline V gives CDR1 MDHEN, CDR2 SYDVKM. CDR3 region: CAAESAGRGRRGNQPQHF. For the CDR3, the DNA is TGTGCCGCCGAGTCCGCTGGCAGGGGAAGGAGGGGCAATCAGCCCCAGCATTTT.

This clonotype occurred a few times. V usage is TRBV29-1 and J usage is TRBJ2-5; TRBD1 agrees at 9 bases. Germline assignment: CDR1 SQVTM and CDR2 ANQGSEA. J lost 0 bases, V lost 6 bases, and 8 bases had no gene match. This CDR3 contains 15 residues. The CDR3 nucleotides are TGCAGCGTGACATCCGGGACAGGGTACCAAGAGACCCAGTACTTC. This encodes CSVTSGTGYQETQYF.

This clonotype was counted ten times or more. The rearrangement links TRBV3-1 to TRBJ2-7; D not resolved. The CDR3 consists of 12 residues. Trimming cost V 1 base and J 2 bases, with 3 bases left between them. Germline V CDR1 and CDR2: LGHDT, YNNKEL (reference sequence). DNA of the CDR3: TGTGCCAGCAGCCAAGTCGCCTACGAGCAGTACTTC. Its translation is CASSQVAYEQYF.

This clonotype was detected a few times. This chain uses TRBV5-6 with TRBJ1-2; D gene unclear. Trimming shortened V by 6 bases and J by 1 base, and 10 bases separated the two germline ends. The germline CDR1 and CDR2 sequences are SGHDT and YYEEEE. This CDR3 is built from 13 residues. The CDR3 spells CASKGPLNYGYTF. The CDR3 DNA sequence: TGTGCCAGCAAAGGACCTCTTAACTATGGCTACACCTTC.

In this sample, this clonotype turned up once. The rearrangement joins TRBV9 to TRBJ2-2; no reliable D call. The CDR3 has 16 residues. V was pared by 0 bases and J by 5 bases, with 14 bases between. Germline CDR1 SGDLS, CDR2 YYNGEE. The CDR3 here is CASSVGAVLRTGELFF. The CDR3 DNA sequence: TGTGCCAGCAGCGTAGGCGCCGTTTTGAGGACCGGGGAGCTGTTTTTT.

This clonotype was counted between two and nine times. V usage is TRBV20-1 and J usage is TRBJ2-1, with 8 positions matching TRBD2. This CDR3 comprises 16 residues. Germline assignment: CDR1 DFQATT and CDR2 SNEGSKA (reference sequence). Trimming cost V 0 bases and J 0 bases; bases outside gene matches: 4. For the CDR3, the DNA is TGCAGTGCTAGAGATCCGGGGGGGAGCTCCTACAATGAGCAGTTCTTC. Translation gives CSARDPGGSSYNEQFF.

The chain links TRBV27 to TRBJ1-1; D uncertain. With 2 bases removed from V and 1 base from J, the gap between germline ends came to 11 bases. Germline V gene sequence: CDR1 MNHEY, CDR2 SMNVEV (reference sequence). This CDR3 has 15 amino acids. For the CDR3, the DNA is TGTGCCAGCAGTTTAGTCGCACGGGAGAACACTGAAGCTTTCTTT. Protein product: CASSLVARENTEAFF.

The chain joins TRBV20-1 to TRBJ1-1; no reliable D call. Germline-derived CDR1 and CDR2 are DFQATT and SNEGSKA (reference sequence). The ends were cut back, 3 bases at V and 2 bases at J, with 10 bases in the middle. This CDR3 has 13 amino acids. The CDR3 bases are TGCAGTGCTAGTGCGGAGATTAACACTGAAGCTTTCTTT. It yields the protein CSASAEINTEAFF.

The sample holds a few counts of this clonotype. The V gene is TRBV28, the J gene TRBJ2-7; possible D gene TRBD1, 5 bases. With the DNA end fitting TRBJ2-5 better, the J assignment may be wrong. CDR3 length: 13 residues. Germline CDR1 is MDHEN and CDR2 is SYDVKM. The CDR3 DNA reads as TGTGCCAGCAGTTCAGGGTTTTTCGAGACCCAGTACTTC. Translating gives CASSSGFFETQYF.

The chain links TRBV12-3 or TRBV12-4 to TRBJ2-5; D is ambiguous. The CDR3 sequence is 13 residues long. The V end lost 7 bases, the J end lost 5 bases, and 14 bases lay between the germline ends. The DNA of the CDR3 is TGTGCCAGCACCAACTGGCGGCGGGAGACCCAGTACTTC. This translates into CASTNWRRETQYF.

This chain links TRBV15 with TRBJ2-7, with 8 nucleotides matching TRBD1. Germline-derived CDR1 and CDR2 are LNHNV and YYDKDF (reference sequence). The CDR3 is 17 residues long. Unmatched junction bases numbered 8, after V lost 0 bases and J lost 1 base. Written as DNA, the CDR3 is TGTGCCACCAGCAGAGATCCACCCCGGGACAGGTCCTACGAGCAGTACTTC. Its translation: CATSRDPPRDRSYEQYF.

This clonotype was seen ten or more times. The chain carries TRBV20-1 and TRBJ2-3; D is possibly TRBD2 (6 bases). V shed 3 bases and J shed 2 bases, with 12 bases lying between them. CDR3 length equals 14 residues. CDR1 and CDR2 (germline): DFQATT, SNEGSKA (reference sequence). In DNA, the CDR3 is TGCAGTGCTAGCGGGAGTGGGTCCACAGATACGCAGTATTTT. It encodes CSASGSGSTDTQYF.

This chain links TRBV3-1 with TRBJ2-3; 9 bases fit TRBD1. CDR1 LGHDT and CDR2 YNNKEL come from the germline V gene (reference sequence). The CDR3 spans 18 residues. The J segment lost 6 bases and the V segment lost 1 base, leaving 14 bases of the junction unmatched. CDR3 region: CASSQALTGGYPMDTQYF. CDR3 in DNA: TGTGCCAGCAGCCAAGCCCTCACAGGGGGCTACCCCATGGATACGCAGTATTTT.

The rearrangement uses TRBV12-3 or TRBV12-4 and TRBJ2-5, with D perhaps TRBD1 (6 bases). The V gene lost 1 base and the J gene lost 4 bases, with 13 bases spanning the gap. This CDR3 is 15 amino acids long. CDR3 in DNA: TGTGCCAGCAGTTTAGGTCAGGGGTTTCGAGAGACCCAGTACTTC. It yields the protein CASSLGQGFRETQYF.

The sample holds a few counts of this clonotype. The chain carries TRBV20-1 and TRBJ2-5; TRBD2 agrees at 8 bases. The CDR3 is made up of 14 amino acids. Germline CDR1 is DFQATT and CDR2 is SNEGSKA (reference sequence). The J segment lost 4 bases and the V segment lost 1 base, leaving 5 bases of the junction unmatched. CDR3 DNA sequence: TGCAGTGCTAGAGGCGTCGGGAGGGGAGAGACCCAGTACTTC. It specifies CSARGVGRGETQYF.

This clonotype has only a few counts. The CDR3 protein is CASSVGQFTDTQYF. The CDR3, as DNA: TGTGCCAGCAGTGTGGGACAGTTCACAGATACGCAGTATTTT. The chain is built from TRBV2 and TRBJ2-3; 7 nucleotides agree with TRBD1. Germline trimming cut 4 bases from V and 2 bases from J; bases unmatched to any gene: 3. The germline V gene has CDR1 SNHLY and CDR2 FYNNEI. This CDR3 is 14 amino acids long.

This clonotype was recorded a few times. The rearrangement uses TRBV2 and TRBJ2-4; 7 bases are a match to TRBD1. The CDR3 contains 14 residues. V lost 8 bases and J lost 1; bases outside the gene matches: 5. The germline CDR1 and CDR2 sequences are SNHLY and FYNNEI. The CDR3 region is CASQPQGAKNIQYF. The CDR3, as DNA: TGTGCCAGCCAGCCACAGGGGGCCAAAAACATTCAGTACTTC.

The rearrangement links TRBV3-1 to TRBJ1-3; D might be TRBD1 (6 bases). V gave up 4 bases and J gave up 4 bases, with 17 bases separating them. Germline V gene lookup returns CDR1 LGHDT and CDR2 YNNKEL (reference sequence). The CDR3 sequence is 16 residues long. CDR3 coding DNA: TGTGCCAGCAGCCTCGCTCCGGGGGGCGGAGGAAACACCATATATTTT. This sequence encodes CASSLAPGGGGNTIYF.

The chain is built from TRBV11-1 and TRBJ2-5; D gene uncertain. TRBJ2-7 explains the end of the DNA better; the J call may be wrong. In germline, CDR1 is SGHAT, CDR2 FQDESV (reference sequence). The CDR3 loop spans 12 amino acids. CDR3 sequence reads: CASSTDKAEQYF. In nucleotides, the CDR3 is TGTGCCAGCAGCACCGACAAGGCCGAGCAGTACTTC.

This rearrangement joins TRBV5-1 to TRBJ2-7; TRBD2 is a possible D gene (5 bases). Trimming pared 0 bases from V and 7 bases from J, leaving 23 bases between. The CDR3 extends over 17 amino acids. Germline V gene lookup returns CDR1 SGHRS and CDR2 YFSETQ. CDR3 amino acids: CASSLAVVRGSHNEQYF. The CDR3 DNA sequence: TGCGCCAGCAGCTTGGCCGTGGTTCGGGGATCCCACAATGAGCAGTACTTC.

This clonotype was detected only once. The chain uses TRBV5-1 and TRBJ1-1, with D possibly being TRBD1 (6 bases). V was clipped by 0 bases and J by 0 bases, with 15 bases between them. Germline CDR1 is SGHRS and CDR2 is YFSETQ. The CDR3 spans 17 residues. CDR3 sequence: CASSLGPDRRVNTEAFF. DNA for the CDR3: TGCGCCAGCAGCTTGGGACCCGACAGGCGGGTGAACACTGAAGCTTTCTTT.

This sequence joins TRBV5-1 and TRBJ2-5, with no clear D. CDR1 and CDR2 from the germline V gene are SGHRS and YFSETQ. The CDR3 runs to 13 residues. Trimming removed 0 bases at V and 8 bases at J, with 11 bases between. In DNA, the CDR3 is TGCGCCAGCAGCTTGGATCTGCATACCACCCAGTACTTC. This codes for CASSLDLHTTQYF.

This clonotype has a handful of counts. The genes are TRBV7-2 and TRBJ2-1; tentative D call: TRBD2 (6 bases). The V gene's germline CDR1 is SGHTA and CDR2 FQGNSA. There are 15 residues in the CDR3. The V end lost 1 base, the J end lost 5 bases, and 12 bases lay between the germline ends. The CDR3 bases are TGTGCCAGCAGCTTAGTCTCAGGAGGGAACAATGAGCAGTTCTTC. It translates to CASSLVSGGNNEQFF.

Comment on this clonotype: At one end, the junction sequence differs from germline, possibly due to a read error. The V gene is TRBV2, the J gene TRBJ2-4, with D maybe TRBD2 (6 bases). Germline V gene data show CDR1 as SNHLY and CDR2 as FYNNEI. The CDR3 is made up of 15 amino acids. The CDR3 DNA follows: TGTACCAGCAGAGGCGGGGACCAGGCCAAAAACATTCAGTACTTC. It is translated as CTSRGGDQAKNIQYF.

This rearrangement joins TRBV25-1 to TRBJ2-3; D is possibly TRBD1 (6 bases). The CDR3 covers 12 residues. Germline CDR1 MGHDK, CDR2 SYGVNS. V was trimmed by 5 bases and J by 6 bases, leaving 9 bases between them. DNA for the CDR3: TGTGCCAGCAGTATCGACAGGGATACGCAGTATTTT. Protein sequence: CASSIDRDTQYF.

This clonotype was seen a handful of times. The CDR3 DNA reads as TGCAGCGTTGGGGTTGAGGGGACAGGGGTCGGCTACACCTTC. The encoded protein is CSVGVEGTGVGYTF. This sequence joins TRBV29-1 and TRBJ1-2; 10 nucleotides align to TRBD1. The CDR3 runs to 14 residues. The J segment lost 8 bases and the V segment lost 4 bases, leaving 10 bases of the junction unmatched. The germline V gene encodes CDR1 SQVTM and CDR2 ANQGSEA.

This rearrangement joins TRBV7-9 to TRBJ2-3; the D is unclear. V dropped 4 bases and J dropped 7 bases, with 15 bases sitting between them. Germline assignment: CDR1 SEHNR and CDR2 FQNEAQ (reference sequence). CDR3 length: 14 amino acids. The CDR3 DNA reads TGTGCCAGCAGCTACCCGTTGTGGGCGCATACGCAGTATTTT. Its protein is CASSYPLWAHTQYF. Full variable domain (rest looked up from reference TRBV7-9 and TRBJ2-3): DTGVSQNPRHKITKRGQNVTFRCDPISEHNRLYWYRQTLGQGPEFLTYFQNEAQLEKSRLLSDRFSAERPKGSFSTLEIQRTEQGDSAMYLCASSYPLWAHTQYFGPGTRLTVL.

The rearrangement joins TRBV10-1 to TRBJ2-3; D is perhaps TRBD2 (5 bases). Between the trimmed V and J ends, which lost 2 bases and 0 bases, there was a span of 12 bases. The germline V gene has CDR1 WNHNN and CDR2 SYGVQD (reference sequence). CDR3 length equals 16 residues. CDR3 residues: CASSEVELESTDTQYF. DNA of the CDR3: TGCGCCAGCAGTGAGGTAGAACTAGAGAGCACAGATACGCAGTATTTT.